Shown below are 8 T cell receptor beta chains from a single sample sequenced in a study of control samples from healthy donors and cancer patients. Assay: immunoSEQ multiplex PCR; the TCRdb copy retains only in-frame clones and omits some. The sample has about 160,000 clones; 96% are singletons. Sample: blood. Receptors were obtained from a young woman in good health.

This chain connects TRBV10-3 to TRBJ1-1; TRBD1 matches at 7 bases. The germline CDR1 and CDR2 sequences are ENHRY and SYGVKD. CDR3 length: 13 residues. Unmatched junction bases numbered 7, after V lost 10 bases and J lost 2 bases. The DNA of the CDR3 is TGTGCCACGGTGGGGACAGATAACACTGAAGCTTTCTTT. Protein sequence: CATVGTDNTEAFF.

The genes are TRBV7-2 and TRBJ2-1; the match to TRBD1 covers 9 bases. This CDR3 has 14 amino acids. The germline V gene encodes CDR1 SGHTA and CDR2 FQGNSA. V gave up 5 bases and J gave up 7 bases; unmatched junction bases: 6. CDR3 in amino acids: CASSLGQGRNEQFF. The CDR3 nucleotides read TGTGCCAGCAGCCTGGGACAGGGAAGGAATGAGCAGTTCTTC.

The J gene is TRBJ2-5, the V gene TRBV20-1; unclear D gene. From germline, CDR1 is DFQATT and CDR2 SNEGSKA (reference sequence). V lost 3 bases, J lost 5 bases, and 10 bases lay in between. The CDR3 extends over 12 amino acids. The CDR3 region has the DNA TGCAGTGCTAGTGATTCCCGTGAGACCCAGTACTTC. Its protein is CSASDSRETQYF.

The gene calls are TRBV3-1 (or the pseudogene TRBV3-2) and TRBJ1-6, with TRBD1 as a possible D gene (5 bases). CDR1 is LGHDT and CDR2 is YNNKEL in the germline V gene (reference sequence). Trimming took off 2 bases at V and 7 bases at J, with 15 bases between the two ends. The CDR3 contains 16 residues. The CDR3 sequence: CASSQKSGFRNSPLHF. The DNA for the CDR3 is TGTGCCAGCAGCCAAAAGTCAGGGTTTCGGAATTCACCCCTCCACTTT.

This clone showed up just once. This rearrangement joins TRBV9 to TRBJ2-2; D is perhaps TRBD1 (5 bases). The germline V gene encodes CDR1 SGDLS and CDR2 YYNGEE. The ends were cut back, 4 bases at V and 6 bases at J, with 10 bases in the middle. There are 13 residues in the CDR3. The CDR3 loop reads CASSPRQPGELFF. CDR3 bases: TGTGCCAGCAGCCCCAGACAGCCCGGGGAGCTGTTTTTT.

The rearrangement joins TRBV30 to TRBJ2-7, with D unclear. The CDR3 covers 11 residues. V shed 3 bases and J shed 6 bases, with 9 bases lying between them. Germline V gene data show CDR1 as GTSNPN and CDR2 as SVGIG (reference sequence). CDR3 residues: CAWSATTEQYF. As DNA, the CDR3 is TGTGCCTGGAGCGCCACTACCGAGCAGTACTTC. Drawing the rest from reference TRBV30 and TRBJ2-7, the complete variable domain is SQTIHQWPATLVQPVGSPLSLECTVEGTSNPNLYWYRQAAGRGLQLLFYSVGIGQISSEVPQNLSASRPQDRQFILSSKKLLLSDSGFYLCAWSATTEQYFGPGTRLTVT.

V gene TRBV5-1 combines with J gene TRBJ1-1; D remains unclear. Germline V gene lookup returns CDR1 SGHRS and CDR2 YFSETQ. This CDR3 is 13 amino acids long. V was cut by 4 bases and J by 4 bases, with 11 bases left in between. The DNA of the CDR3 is TGCGCCAGCAGCCCAGGAATCGGCACTGAAGCTTTCTTT. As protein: CASSPGIGTEAFF. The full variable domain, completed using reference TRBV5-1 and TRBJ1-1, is KAGVTQTPRYLIKTRGQQVTLSCSPISGHRSVSWYQQTPGQGLQFLFEYFSETQRNKGNFPGRFSGRQFSNSRSEMNVSTLELGDSALYLCASSPGIGTEAFFGQGTRLTVV.

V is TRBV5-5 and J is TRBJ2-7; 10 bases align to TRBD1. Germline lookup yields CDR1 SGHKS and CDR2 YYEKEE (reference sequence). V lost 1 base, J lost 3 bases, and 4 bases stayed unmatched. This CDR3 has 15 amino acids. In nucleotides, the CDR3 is TGTGCCAGCAGCTTGAGGACAGGGGGTCTCTACGAGCAGTACTTC. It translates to CASSLRTGGLYEQYF.